This is a list of T cell receptor beta chains from one sample in a study of control samples from healthy donors and cancer patients. Measured with immunoSEQ multiplex PCR; TCRdb has only the in-frame clones, and not every one. The data contain over 110,000 clones, approximately 92% of them seen just once; the ten biggest clones take up about 11%. The sequenced material came from blood. These receptors came from a man aged 25 to 45 in good health. The CDR3 runs from the conserved cysteine through the conserved F or W. A D gene is named only where the DNA matches it firmly. For some rows the clone size is stated as once, few or many, or as a class when expanded; others skip it.

>NA|NA|TRBJ2-2|TRBV5-5
CASSLGTGTNTGELFF
TGTGCCAGCAGCTTGGGGACGGGCACGAACACCGGGGAGCTGTTTTTT
>TRBD2|NA|TRBJ2-3|TRBV5-1
CASSLGTTSGRSLESDTQYF
TGCGCCAGCAGCTTGGGAACTACTAGCGGGAGGTCCCTTGAGTCAGATACGCAGTATTTT
>NA|NA|TRBJ2-1|TRBV4-1
CASSQGVRKSSYNEQFF
TGCGCCAGCAGCCAAGGGGTTCGCAAAAGCTCCTACAATGAGCAGTTCTTC
>NA|NA|TRBJ2-2|TRBV30
CAWSQLIQTDTGELFF
TGTGCCTGGAGTCAACTGATTCAGACAGATACCGGGGAGCTGTTTTTT
>NA|NA|TRBJ1-4|TRBV30
CAWSINEKLFF
TGTGCCTGGAGTATTAATGAAAAACTGTTTTTT
>TRBD2|NA|TRBJ2-1|TRBV11-2
CASSWPGLAGSGEQFF
TGTGCCAGCAGCTGGCCGGGACTAGCGGGATCAGGTGAGCAGTTCTTC
>NA|NA|TRBJ1-1|TRBV7-9
CASSFYSLNTEAFF
TGTGCCAGCAGCTTTTACAGTCTGAACACTGAAGCTTTCTTT
>NA|NA|TRBJ1-3|TRBV28
CASKPGYLSGNTIYF
TGTGCCAGCAAACCGGGATACTTATCTGGAAACACCATATATTTT
>NA|once|TRBJ1-5|TRBV6-1
CASSERGNQPQHF
TGTGCCAGCAGTGAGCGAGGGAATCAGCCCCAGCATTTT
>NA|NA|TRBJ2-7|TRBV4-1
CASSQTPTGSYEQYF
TGCGCCAGCAGCCAAACGCCAACAGGGTCCTACGAGCAGTACTTC
>NA|NA|TRBJ2-7|TRBV13
CASSLGGSYEQYF
TGTGCCAGCAGCTTAGGAGGCAGCTACGAGCAGTACTTC
>TRBD1|NA|TRBJ2-3|TRBV5-6
CASSLVQGMDTQYF
TGTGCCAGCAGCTTGGTACAGGGGATGGATACGCAGTATTTT
>TRBD2|NA|TRBJ2-4|TRBV7-9
CASSLVNGGRIVKNIQYF
TGTGCCAGCAGCTTAGTTAATGGCGGGAGAATTGTCAAAAACATTCAGTACTTC
>NA|once|TRBJ1-2|TRBV5-6
CASSAIIGYTF
TGTGCCAGCAGCGCGATTATCGGCTACACCTTC
>NA|NA|TRBJ1-3|TRBV24-1
CATSAGDISGNTIYF
TGTGCCACCAGTGCAGGGGACATCTCTGGAAACACCATATATTTT
>TRBD2|NA|TRBJ2-1|TRBV7-6
CASSHEVAGVSNEQFF
TGTGCCAGCAGCCACGAGGTAGCGGGAGTGAGTAATGAGCAGTTCTTC
>NA|NA|TRBJ1-2|TRBV28
CASSLWGGSSNYGYTF
TGTGCCAGCAGTTTATGGGGGGGGTCGTCGAACTATGGCTACACCTTC
>NA|NA|TRBJ1-6|TRBV27
CASSLSQGKSPLHF
TGTGCCAGCAGTTTATCGCAGGGGAAATCACCCCTCCACTTT
>TRBD1|NA|TRBJ1-5|TRBV28
CASRLDRDGQPQHF
TGTGCCAGCAGACTCGACAGGGACGGGCAGCCCCAGCATTTT
>TRBD2|NA|TRBJ2-7|TRBV15
CATSRDLATSGRAAEQYF
TGTGCCACCAGCAGAGATCTAGCGACTAGCGGGAGGGCGGCCGAGCAGTACTTC